The rows below give T cell receptor beta chains drawn from one sample of a study of identical twins. TCRdb reprocessed the 5' RACE reads via MiXCR and lists one record per CDR3 protein. The profile shows 400,000 to 550,000 distinct CDR3 sequences, more than 13% of them singletons. Separately, the same data were catalogued under a study of yellow fever vaccine responses in identical twins.

The sample consisted of CD4+ T cells sorted from blood. The receptors shown here come from a woman under 30 in good health. Both conserved end residues are part of each CDR3. A D gene is named only where the DNA matches it firmly. Clone size, where shown, is once, few, many, or a class for clones that have expanded.

CDR3 length	D gene	V gene	J gene	clone size	CDR3 DNA	CDR3 protein
16	TRBD2	TRBV10-3	TRBJ2-3	-	TGTGCCATCGCCAGACTAGCGGGGGGAAGCACAGATACGCAGTATTTT	CAIARLAGGSTDTQYF
15	-	TRBV7-2	TRBJ1-3	-	TGTGCCAGCAGCCCGACAGCATCCTCTGGAAACACCATATATTTT	CASSPTASSGNTIYF
10	-	TRBV20-1	TRBJ2-3	few	TGCAGTGCTCCGGCAGATACGCAGTATTTT	CSAPADTQYF
15	-	TRBV6-2/TRBV6-3	TRBJ1-1	-	TGTGCCAGCAGCCCCTACGGGTCTTCGAACACTGAAGCTTTCTTT	CASSPYGSSNTEAFF
16	-	TRBV3-1	TRBJ2-7	few	TGTGCCAGCAGCCAAGGGGGACGGAAGCTCTCCTACGAGCAGTACTTC	CASSQGGRKLSYEQYF
13	TRBD1	TRBV29-1	TRBJ2-7	-	TGCAGCGTCCTGGGACAGGGGACCTCGCGTCAGTACTTC	CSVLGQGTSRQYF
17	-	TRBV11-2	TRBJ1-5	few	TGTGCCAGCAGCCCTAAACGGGACCGACCCCGGGGGCAGCCCCAGCATTTT	CASSPKRDRPRGQPQHF
15	TRBD1	TRBV6-1	TRBJ2-6	-	TGTGCCAGCAGGCAAACAGGGGACGGGGCCAACGTCCTGACTTTC	CASRQTGDGANVLTF
14	-	TRBV9	TRBJ1-1	few	TGTGCCAGCAGCGCAAACGTCCGTAGGACTGAAGCTTTCTTT	CASSANVRRTEAFF
17	TRBD1	TRBV15	TRBJ2-3	-	TGTGCCACCAGCGGATACTCACAGGGGTTGGTCGCAGATACGCAGTATTTT	CATSGYSQGLVADTQYF
17	-	TRBV6-5	TRBJ2-3	-	TGTGCCAGCAGTTACCGACCAGCGGGTGCTAGCACAGATACGCAGTATTTT	CASSYRPAGASTDTQYF
15	TRBD1	TRBV7-2	TRBJ2-7	-	TGTGCCAGCAGCCGTCCGGGACAGGATTCCTACGAGCAGTACTTC	CASSRPGQDSYEQYF
15	TRBD1	TRBV7-2	TRBJ2-6	-	TGTGCCAGCAGCCTCAGGGGGTTTGGGGCCAACGTCCTGACTTTC	CASSLRGFGANVLTF
12	-	TRBV10-3	TRBJ1-1	few	TGTGCCATCAGTGAGTCGGGGGTTTTAGCTTTCTTT	CAISESGVLAFF
13	-	TRBV19	TRBJ2-1	-	TGTGCCAGTAGTATTCGGGCCCGTCTTGAGCAGTTCTTC	CASSIRARLEQFF
16	-	TRBV5-6	TRBJ2-1	many	TGTGCCAGCAGCTTGTTCACAGGGCCTGGGGACAATGAGCAGTTCTTC	CASSLFTGPGDNEQFF
15	TRBD1	TRBV12-3/TRBV12-4	TRBJ2-1	many	TGTGCCAGCAGCCGAGACGGGACAGGTAACAATGAGCAGTTCTTC	CASSRDGTGNNEQFF
12	-	TRBV20-1	TRBJ2-1	few	TGCAGTGCTCAAGACGGGGGCGATGAGCAGTTCTTC	CSAQDGGDEQFF
12	-	TRBV12-3/TRBV12-4	TRBJ2-5	few	TGTGCCAGCAGTAAGAGGGTGGAGACCCAGTACTTC	CASSKRVETQYF
13	-	TRBV29-1	TRBJ2-1	many	TGCAGCGTTGAGGAGGGCTACTACAATGAGCAGTTCTTC	CSVEEGYYNEQFF
13	TRBD1	TRBV27	TRBJ1-6	few	TGTGCCAGCTGGACAGGGCGTAATTCACCCCTCCACTTT	CASWTGRNSPLHF
14	-	TRBV20-1	TRBJ2-3	-	TGCAGTGCTAGAGATCCCAGGGGAACAGATACGCAGTATTTT	CSARDPRGTDTQYF
14	-	TRBV6-1	TRBJ2-1	few	TGTGCCAGCAGCCCCGGGGTAGCGTCCAATGAGCAGTTCTTC	CASSPGVASNEQFF
17	-	TRBV20-1	TRBJ2-3	-	TGCAGTGCTAGAGGGGCGGCCTCTCGGGGTTCCACAGATACGCAGTATTTT	CSARGAASRGSTDTQYF
15	-	TRBV28	TRBJ2-1	-	TGTGCCAGCAGTTTCGGGGGGCGAGGCGACAATGAGCAGTTCTTC	CASSFGGRGDNEQFF
15	-	TRBV9	TRBJ2-6	-	TGTGCCAGCAGCGTAGGAGGGGATGGGGCCAACGTCCTGACTTTC	CASSVGGDGANVLTF
15	TRBD2	TRBV28	TRBJ2-1	once	TGTGCCAGCAGTCCCCTGGGACTAGTATACAATGAGCAGTTCTTC	CASSPLGLVYNEQFF
16	-	TRBV25-1	TRBJ2-6	-	TGTGCCAGCAGTGATCGGGGTCTGGCTGGGGCCAACGTCCTGACTTTC	CASSDRGLAGANVLTF
14	TRBD1	TRBV6-1	TRBJ2-7	-	TGTGCCAGCAGACTGGACAGGGCAACCTACGAGCAGTACTTC	CASRLDRATYEQYF
17	TRBD2	TRBV5-1	TRBJ2-1	-	TGCGCCAGCAGCCCCGGACTAGCGGGAGAGGTGTCGGATGAGCAGTTCTTC	CASSPGLAGEVSDEQFF
15	-	TRBV7-2	TRBJ2-5	few	TGTGCCAGCAGCTTAGTTCCAGGGATCCAAGAGACCCAGTACTTC	CASSLVPGIQETQYF
15	-	TRBV5-1	TRBJ2-1	many	TGCGCCAGCAGCTTGGCGACAGAAGCCTACAATGAGCAGTTCTTC	CASSLATEAYNEQFF
15	-	TRBV24-1	TRBJ2-2	few	TGTGCCACCAGTGAAACCACCGGGATAGCCGGGGAGCTGTTTTTT	CATSETTGIAGELFF